This T cell receptor beta chain comes out of a study of blood T cell repertoires in COVID-19. Study as a whole: Samples came from the United States, Italy and Spain, spanning acute and convalescent COVID-19.

CDR1 is LNHNV, CDR2 YYDKDF, per germline (reference sequence). The V end lost 0 bases, the J end lost 5 bases, and 11 bases lay between the germline ends. The CDR3 loop spans 14 amino acids. Sequencing used immunoSEQ multiplex PCR; TCRdb keeps in-frame clones, though not all of them. The sample lists about 90,000 clones, over 80% seen once, with about 2% in the top ten. What was sequenced was peripheral blood. This receptor was obtained from a human donor with active COVID-19. The donor label of this sample is uncertain. The gene calls are TRBV15 and TRBJ2-7; D might be TRBD1 (5 bases). The DNA for the CDR3 is TGTGCCACCAGCAGAGAGGGGCCGACGGACGAGCAGTACTTC. This translates into CATSREGPTDEQYF.